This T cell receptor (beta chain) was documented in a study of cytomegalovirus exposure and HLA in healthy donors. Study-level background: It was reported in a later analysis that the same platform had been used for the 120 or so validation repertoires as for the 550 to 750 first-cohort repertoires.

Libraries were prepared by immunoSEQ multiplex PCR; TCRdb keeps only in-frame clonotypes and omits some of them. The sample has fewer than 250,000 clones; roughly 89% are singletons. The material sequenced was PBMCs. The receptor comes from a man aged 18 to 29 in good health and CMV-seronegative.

The CDR3 DNA follows: TGTGCCTGCCTTCCAAGCGGGGGACCCCAAGACGAGCAGTACTTC. Amino acids: CACLPSGGPQDEQYF. The chain employs TRBV30 and TRBJ2-7; 8 positions match TRBD2. The germline gives CDR1 GTSNPN, CDR2 SVGIG (reference sequence). The CDR3 has 15 residues. The V segment lost 6 bases and the J segment 5 bases; nucleotides outside the gene matches: 15.